Below, 2 T cell receptor beta chains from the same sample are listed, as sequenced in a study of blood T cell repertoires in COVID-19. Method: immunoSEQ multiplex PCR; TCRdb's copy keeps in-frame clones and lacks some. The sample consists of under 300,000 clones, nearly 90% of them appearing once. The specimen sequenced was PBMCs or T cells enriched from blood (not recorded which). All receptors come from a woman aged 60-75 years who had recovered from COVID-19.

The chain joins TRBV7-3 to TRBJ1-1; tentative D call: TRBD1 (6 bases). This CDR3 is built from 14 residues. V lost 4 bases and J lost 0, with 9 bases in between. Germline V gene data show CDR1 as SGHTA and CDR2 as FQGTGA. This CDR3 is CASSSTGMNTEAFF. CDR3 in DNA: TGTGCCAGCAGCTCCACAGGGATGAACACTGAAGCTTTCTTT.

The rearrangement links TRBV29-1 to TRBJ2-1, with 10 bases matching TRBD2. The CDR3 totals 16 residues. After removal of 6 bases from V and 0 bases from J, the junction contained 8 bases not matched to a gene. Germline CDR1 SQVTM, CDR2 ANQGSEA. CDR3 amino acids: CSVAGTSESSYNEQFF. The CDR3 DNA follows: TGCAGCGTAGCCGGGACTAGCGAGAGCTCCTACAATGAGCAGTTCTTC.